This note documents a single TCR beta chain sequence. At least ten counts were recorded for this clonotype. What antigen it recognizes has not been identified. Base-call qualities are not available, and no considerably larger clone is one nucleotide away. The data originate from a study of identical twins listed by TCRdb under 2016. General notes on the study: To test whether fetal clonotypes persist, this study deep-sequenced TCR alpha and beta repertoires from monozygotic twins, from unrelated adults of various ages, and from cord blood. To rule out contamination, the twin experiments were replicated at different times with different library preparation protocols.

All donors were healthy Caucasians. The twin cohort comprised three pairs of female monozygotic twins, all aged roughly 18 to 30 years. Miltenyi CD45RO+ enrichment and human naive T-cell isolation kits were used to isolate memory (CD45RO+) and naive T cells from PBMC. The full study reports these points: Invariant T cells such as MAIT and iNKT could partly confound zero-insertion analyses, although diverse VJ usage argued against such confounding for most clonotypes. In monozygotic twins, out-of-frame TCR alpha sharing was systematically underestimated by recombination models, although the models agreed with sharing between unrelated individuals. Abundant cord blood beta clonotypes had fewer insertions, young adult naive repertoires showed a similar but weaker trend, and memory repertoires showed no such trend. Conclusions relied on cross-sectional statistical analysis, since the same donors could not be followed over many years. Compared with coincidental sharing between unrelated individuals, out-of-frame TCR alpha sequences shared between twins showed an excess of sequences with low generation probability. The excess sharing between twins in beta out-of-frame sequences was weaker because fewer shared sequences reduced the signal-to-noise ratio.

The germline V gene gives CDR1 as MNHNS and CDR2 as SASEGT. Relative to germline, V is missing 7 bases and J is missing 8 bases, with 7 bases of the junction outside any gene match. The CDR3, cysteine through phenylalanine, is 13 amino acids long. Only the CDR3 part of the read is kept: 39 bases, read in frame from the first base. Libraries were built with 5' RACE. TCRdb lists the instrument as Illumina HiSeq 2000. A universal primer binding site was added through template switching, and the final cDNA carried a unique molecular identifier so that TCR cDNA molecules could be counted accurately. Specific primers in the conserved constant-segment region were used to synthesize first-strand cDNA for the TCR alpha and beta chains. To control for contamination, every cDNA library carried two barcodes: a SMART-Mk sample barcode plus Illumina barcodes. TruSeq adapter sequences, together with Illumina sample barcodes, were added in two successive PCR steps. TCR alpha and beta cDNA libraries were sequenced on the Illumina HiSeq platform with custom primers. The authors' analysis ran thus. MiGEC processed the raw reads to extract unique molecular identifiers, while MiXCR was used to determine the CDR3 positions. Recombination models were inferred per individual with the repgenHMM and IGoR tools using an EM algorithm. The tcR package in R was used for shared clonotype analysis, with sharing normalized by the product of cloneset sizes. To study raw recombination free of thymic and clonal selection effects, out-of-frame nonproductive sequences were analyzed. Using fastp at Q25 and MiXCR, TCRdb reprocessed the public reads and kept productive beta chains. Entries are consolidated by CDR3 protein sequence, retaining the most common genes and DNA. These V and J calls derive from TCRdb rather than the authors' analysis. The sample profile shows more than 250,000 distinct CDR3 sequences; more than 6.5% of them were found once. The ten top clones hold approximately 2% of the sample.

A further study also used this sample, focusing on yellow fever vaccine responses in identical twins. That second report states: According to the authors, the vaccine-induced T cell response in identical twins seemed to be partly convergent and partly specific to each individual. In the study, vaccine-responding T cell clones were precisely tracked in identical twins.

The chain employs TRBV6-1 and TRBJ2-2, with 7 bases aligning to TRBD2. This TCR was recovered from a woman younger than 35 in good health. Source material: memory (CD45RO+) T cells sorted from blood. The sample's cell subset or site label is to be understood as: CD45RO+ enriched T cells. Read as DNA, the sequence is TGTGCCAGCACTAAACTAGCGACTGGGGAGCTGTTTTTT. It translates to CASTKLATGELFF.